The entry that follows covers one TCR beta chain sequence. The antigen is undetermined. These data belong to a study of blood T cells in healthy people across ages. Study-wide results and caveats: Long-lived donors carried more naive CD4+ cells and greater diversity than aged donors.

The V gene lost 5 bases and the J gene lost 0 bases, with 14 bases spanning the gap. The CDR3 is made up of 16 amino acids. Using a J-beta primer mix together with a sample-barcoded 5' primer, a second PCR was run for roughly 6 to 12 cycles. Each CDR3 protein is one row after TCRdb ran MiXCR on the 5' RACE reads. The sample lists 1,800,000 or so distinct CDR3 sequences, around 40% occurring once. The V and J genes are TRBV12-3 or TRBV12-4 and TRBJ2-1; D is tentatively TRBD1 or TRBD2 (5 bases each). Sequenced: blood. This TCR was recovered from a human donor in good health. The CDR3 reads CASSQRGRISYNEQFF. Here the CDR3 DNA reads TGTGCCAGCAGTCAAAGGGGACGGATCTCCTACAATGAGCAGTTCTTC.